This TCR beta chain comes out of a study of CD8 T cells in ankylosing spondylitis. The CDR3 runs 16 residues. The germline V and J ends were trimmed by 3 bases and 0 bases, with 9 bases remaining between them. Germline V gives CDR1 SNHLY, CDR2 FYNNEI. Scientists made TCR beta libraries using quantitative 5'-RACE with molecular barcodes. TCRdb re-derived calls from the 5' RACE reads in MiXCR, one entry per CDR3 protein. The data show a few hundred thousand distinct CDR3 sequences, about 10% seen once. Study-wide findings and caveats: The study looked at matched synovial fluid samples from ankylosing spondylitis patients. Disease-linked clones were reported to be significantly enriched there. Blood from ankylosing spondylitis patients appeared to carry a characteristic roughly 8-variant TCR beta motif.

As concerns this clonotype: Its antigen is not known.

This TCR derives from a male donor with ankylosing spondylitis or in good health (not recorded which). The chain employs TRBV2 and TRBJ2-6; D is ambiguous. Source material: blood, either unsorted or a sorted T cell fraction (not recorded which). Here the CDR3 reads CASSESSVSGANVLTF. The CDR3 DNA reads TGTGCCAGCAGTGAGTCTTCGGTCTCTGGGGCCAACGTCCTGACTTTC.